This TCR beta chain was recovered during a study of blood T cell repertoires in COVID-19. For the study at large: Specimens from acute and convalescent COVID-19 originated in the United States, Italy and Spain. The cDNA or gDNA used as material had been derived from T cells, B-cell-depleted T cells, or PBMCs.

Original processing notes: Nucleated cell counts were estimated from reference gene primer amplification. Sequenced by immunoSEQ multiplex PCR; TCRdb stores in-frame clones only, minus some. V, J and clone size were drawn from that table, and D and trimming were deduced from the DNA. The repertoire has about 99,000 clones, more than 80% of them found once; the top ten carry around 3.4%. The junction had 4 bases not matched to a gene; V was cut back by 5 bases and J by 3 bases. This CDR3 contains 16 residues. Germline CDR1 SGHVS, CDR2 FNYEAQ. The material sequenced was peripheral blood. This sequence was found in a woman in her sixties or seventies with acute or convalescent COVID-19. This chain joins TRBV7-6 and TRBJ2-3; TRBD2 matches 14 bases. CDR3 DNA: TGTGCCAGCAGCCCTGGGACTAGCGGGAGTACAGATACGCAGTATTTT. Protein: CASSPGTSGSTDTQYF.